This T cell receptor (beta chain) was identified in a study of blood T cell repertoires in COVID-19. Study-level background: PBMCs, B-cell-depleted T cells, or T cells were the source of the cDNA or gDNA that made up the material.

Sequencing used immunoSEQ multiplex PCR; TCRdb keeps in-frame clones, though not all of them. The sample shows roughly 300,000 clones, around 87% of them seen only once. Germline CDR1 and CDR2: SSHAT and FNYEAQ (reference sequence). Between the trimmed V and J ends, which lost 5 bases and 4 bases, there was a span of 17 bases. CDR3 length: 16 residues. Recovered participants had two consecutive negative NP/OP PCR tests, healthcare professional clearance, or symptom resolution. Material: PBMCs or T cells enriched from blood (not recorded which). This TCR was recovered from a woman in her 30s who had recovered from COVID-19. The V call is TRBV7-7, the J call TRBJ2-2; tentatively, D is TRBD2 (6 bases). The CDR3 region is CASSPTYGGSTGELFF. The CDR3 DNA is TGTGCCAGCAGCCCTACCTACGGAGGGAGCACCGGGGAGCTGTTTTTT.